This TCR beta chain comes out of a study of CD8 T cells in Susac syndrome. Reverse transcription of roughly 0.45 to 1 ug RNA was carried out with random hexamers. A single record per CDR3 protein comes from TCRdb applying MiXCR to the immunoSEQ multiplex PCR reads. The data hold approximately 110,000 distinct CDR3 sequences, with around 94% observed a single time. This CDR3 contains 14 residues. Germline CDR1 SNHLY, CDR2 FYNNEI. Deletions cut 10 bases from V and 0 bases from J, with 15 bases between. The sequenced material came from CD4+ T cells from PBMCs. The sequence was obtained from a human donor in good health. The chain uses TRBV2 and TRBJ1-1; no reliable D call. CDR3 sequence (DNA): TGTGCCACCCACGACGCTCCGATGAACACTGAAGCTTTCTTT. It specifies CATHDAPMNTEAFF.